The 22 T cell receptor beta chains below all came from one sample that was sequenced in a study of blood T cells in healthy people across ages. A second PCR, run for roughly 6 to 11 cycles, used a sample-barcoded 5' primer plus a J-beta primer mix. TCRdb fed the 5' RACE reads into MiXCR, producing one record per CDR3 protein. The sample consists of about 780,000 distinct CDR3 sequences, about 47% of them appearing once. Sequencing was performed on blood. The receptors come from a man older than 75 in good health.

This chain uses TRBV4-2 with TRBJ1-4; the D is unclear. The V end was cut by 7 bases, the J end by 7 bases, with 25 bases between. The CDR3 length is 17 residues. The germline CDR1 and CDR2 sequences are LGHNA and YNFKEQ. In DNA form, the CDR3 reads TGTGCCAGCAACCATACTCCCCTAGCCGGGGTCGGTGAAAAACTGTTTTTT. Amino acid sequence: CASNHTPLAGVGEKLFF.

This clonotype has just a few counts. For the CDR3, the DNA is TGTGCCAGCAGCTTAGCGCGACAGGCGGGGGACTATGGCTACACCTTC. It codes for CASSLARQAGDYGYTF. The chain has TRBV7-8 and TRBJ1-2, with D tentatively TRBD1 (6 bases). Germline V gives CDR1 SGHVS, CDR2 FQNEAQ. The V end lost 0 bases, the J end lost 3 bases, and 14 bases lay between the germline ends. The CDR3 is 16 residues long.

CDR3: CATSNPLAGPTDTQYF. The CDR3, as DNA: TGTGCCACCAGTAACCCACTAGCGGGGCCCACAGATACGCAGTATTTT. This chain links TRBV24-1 with TRBJ2-3; TRBD2 matches at 10 bases. Germline V lookup: CDR1 KGHDR, CDR2 SFDVKD. V shed 6 bases and J 2 bases; nucleotides not matched to a gene: 7. The CDR3 is made up of 16 amino acids.

The chain has TRBV29-1 and TRBJ1-2, with TRBD1 as a possible D gene (6 bases). Per germline, CDR1 SQVTM and CDR2 ANQGSEA. V was pared by 7 bases and J by 7 bases, with 16 bases between. This CDR3 has 12 amino acids. Here the CDR3 DNA reads TGCAGCGAAAGGGGGGGCCTCTCTGGCTACACCTTC. It codes for CSERGGLSGYTF.

V usage is TRBV7-6 and J usage is TRBJ2-1; 8 positions match TRBD2. J lost 7 bases, V lost 3 bases, and 11 bases had no gene match. Germline V gene lookup returns CDR1 SGHVS and CDR2 FNYEAQ. This CDR3 has 16 amino acids. The CDR3 sequence is CASSFSSGAGLNEQFF. The CDR3 region has the DNA TGTGCCAGCAGCTTCAGTAGCGGGGCGGGACTTAATGAGCAGTTCTTC.

This clonotype was counted between two and nine times. V gene TRBV7-2 combines with J gene TRBJ2-7; TRBD2 is a possible D gene (8 bases). Germline V gene data show CDR1 as SGHTA and CDR2 as FQGNSA. V was shortened by 4 bases and J by 5 bases, with 18 bases between the two germline ends. The CDR3 contains 15 residues. The CDR3 loop reads CASSYMGLGGDEQYF. The CDR3 coding sequence is TGTGCCAGCAGCTACATGGGACTAGGGGGCGACGAGCAGTACTTC.

This clonotype was found a few times. The chain combines TRBV4-1 with TRBJ2-3, with D possibly being TRBD2 (6 bases). Per germline, CDR1 MGHRA and CDR2 YSYEKL. The CDR3 totals 14 residues. V gave up 1 base and J gave up 4 bases, with 9 bases separating them. The CDR3 sequence is CASSQVTSPDTQYF. The CDR3 DNA reads as TGCGCCAGCAGCCAAGTTACTAGCCCAGATACGCAGTATTTT.

The chain has TRBV4-2 and TRBJ1-2; D unresolved. Germline V gene lookup returns CDR1 LGHNA and CDR2 YNFKEQ. This CDR3 spans 15 amino acids. The V end lost 0 bases, the J end lost 5 bases, and 13 bases lay between the germline ends. Here the CDR3 DNA reads TGTGCCAGCAGCCAAGAGTGGTCGCAACAGTATGGCTACACCTTC. Translated, it gives CASSQEWSQQYGYTF.

As regards this clonotype: A clone one base away is much larger, so this may be a read error. The gene calls are TRBV5-1 and TRBJ2-7; 12 bases map to TRBD2. CDR1 is SGHRS, CDR2 YFSETQ, per germline. The CDR3 has 17 amino acids. The CDR3 region has the DNA TGCGCCAGCAGCTTGGCCCCGACTAGCGGGAGCTCCTACGGGCAGTACTTC. It yields the protein CASSLAPTSGSSYGQYF. Based on the CDR3 plus reference TRBV5-1 and TRBJ2-7, the full variable domain is KAGVTQTPRYLIKTRGQQVTLSCSPISGHRSVSWYQQTPGQGLQFLFEYFSETQRNKGNFPGRFSGRQFSNSRSEMNVSTLELGDSALYLCASSLAPTSGSSYGQYFGPGTRLTVT.

J is TRBJ2-2 and V is TRBV20-1; a weak D match, TRBD2 (5 bases). Germline loops: CDR1 DFQATT, CDR2 SNEGSKA (reference sequence). The CDR3 is 16 residues long. Between the trimmed V and J ends, which lost 1 base and 7 bases, there was a span of 19 bases. The CDR3 here is CSARALGVQKSGELFF. CDR3 DNA sequence: TGCAGTGCTAGAGCCCTCGGGGTCCAGAAAAGCGGGGAGCTGTTTTTT.

The chain carries TRBV5-1 and TRBJ2-3, with D possibly matching TRBD2 (5 bases). CDR1 and CDR2 (germline): SGHRS, YFSETQ. The CDR3 runs 16 residues. Trimming removed 4 bases from V and 0 bases from J, with 15 bases in between. CDR3 bases: TGCGCCAGCAGCCCCGCCTTTTCGGGAAGCACAGATACGCAGTATTTT. This gives the protein CASSPAFSGSTDTQYF.

Concerning this clonotype: It may be a read error: a sequence one base away is much more abundant. The V and J genes are TRBV7-8 and TRBJ2-5, with 7 bases that match TRBD2. The CDR3 is 15 amino acids. V trimming: 8 bases; J trimming: 13 bases; junction bases outside the gene matches: 22. The V gene's germline CDR1 is SGHVS and CDR2 FQNEAQ. Here the CDR3 reads CASWKSGTAYNERYF. The CDR3, as DNA: TGTGCCAGCTGGAAGAGCGGGACTGCTTACAATGAGCGGTACTTC. The whole variable domain, filled in from reference TRBV7-8 and TRBJ2-5, reads GAGVSQSPRYKVAKRGQDVALRCDPISGHVSLFWYQQALGQGPEFLTYFQNEAQLDKSGLPSDRFFAERPEGSVSTLKIQRTQQEDSAVYLCASWKSGTAYNERYFGPGTRLLVL.

This chain uses TRBV12-3 or TRBV12-4 with TRBJ2-7, with TRBD2 identical over 13 bases. The CDR3 is made up of 18 amino acids. V dropped 1 base and J dropped 12; count of bases not matched to a gene: 18. CDR3 in DNA: TGTGCCAGCAGTTTAGGGGCCAGACTAGCGGGAGGCTCGGAGACCCGGTACTTC. This translates into CASSLGARLAGGSETRYF.

Concerning this clonotype: A much larger clonotype is one base distant, so this may be a read error. The chain combines TRBV7-3 with TRBJ2-1; TRBD1 matches at 8 bases. The CDR3 loop spans 18 amino acids. Germline V lookup: CDR1 SGHTA, CDR2 FQGTGA. J gave up 9 bases and V 0 bases, and 16 bases lay outside the gene matches. CDR3 DNA: TGTGCCAGCAGCTTAACGTATCCTGGGGGAGACGGACAGGGTGAGCAGTTCTTC. Protein product: CASSLTYPGGDGQGEQFF.

In its sample, this clonotype was seen a few times. The gene calls are TRBV7-2 and TRBJ2-5; D is possibly TRBD2 (6 bases). The CDR3 is 15 residues long. Trimming took 0 bases from V and 2 from J, leaving 10 bases between them. Germline V gives CDR1 SGHTA, CDR2 FQGNSA. DNA of the CDR3: TGTGCCAGCAGCTTAGCGCGGGGTTATCAAGAGACCCAGTACTTC. It codes for CASSLARGYQETQYF.

This clonotype was found a few times. This sequence joins TRBV29-1 and TRBJ2-1; D is perhaps TRBD1 (5 bases). The CDR3 spans 12 residues. V dropped 6 bases and J dropped 6 bases, with 12 bases sitting between them. Looked up from germline, CDR1 is SQVTM and CDR2 is ANQGSEA. CDR3 nucleotides: TGCAGCGTCGACCAGGGTAGCAATGAGCAGTTCTTC. It translates to CSVDQGSNEQFF.

This clonotype showed up just a few times. The chain carries TRBV12-3 or TRBV12-4 and TRBJ2-6; 10 bases are a match to TRBD1. The CDR3 sequence is 17 residues long. V lost 4 bases, J lost 0 bases, and 3 bases stayed unmatched. CDR3 coding DNA: TGTGCCAGCAGTTCGGGACAGGGGAGCTCTGGGGCCAACGTCCTGACTTTC. Protein sequence: CASSSGQGSSGANVLTF.

The CDR3 nucleotides read TGTGCCAGCAGCCAAGGGCCAGGGGGCCACATGAACACTGAAGCTTTCTTT. Its protein product is CASSQGPGGHMNTEAFF. The rearrangement links TRBV3-1 to TRBJ1-1, with TRBD1 matching 8 bases. This CDR3 is 17 amino acids long. CDR1 is LGHDT and CDR2 is YNNKEL in the germline V gene (reference sequence). Trimming removed 1 base from V and 0 bases from J; junction bases left unmatched: 7.

The V call is TRBV30, the J call TRBJ1-2; a weak D match, TRBD1 (6 bases). Trimming shortened V by 0 bases and J by 8 bases, and 13 bases separated the two germline ends. Germline loops: CDR1 GTSNPN, CDR2 SVGIG (reference sequence). This CDR3 is built from 13 residues. The CDR3 protein is CAWSVRGGLGYTF. The CDR3 DNA follows: TGTGCCTGGAGTGTACGGGGGGGCCTAGGCTACACCTTC.

This chain links TRBV5-1 with TRBJ2-2; the D gene is possibly TRBD2 (6 bases). V gave up 0 bases and J gave up 0 bases, with 9 bases separating them. This CDR3 region has 16 residues. CDR1 and CDR2 from the germline V gene are SGHRS and YFSETQ. The CDR3 nucleotides are TGCGCCAGCAGCTTGGCGCTAGCGACGAACACCGGGGAGCTGTTTTTT. Translated, it gives CASSLALATNTGELFF.

This clonotype was picked up a small number of times. The rearrangement links TRBV28 to TRBJ2-5; TRBD2 aligns across 14 bases. Per the germline V gene, CDR1 is MDHEN and CDR2 is SYDVKM. This CDR3 has 15 residues. V lost 10 bases, J lost 2 bases, and 6 bases stayed unmatched. CDR3 in DNA: TGTGCCATCGGGACTAGCGGGAGAATTCAAGAGACCCAGTACTTC. Its protein product is CAIGTSGRIQETQYF.

The chain uses TRBV29-1 and TRBJ1-2, with TRBD1 as a possible D gene (5 bases). The length of the CDR3 is 12 residues. V lost 2 bases to trimming and J lost 12 bases, with 16 bases between them. CDR1 is SQVTM and CDR2 is ANQGSEA in the germline V gene. CDR3 in DNA: TGCAGCGTTGAAAGGGACGCCCGCTTTAACACCTTC. Its protein product is CSVERDARFNTF. The complete variable domain, with remaining parts taken from reference TRBV29-1 and TRBJ1-2, reads SAVISQKPSRDICQRGTSLTIQCQVDSQVTMMFWYRQQPGQSLTLIATANQGSEATYESGFVIDKFPISRPNLTFSTLTVSNMSPEDSSIYLCSVERDARFNTFGSGTRLTVV.